The 17 T cell receptor beta chains below were found in one sample sequenced in a study of radiotherapy plus CTLA-4 blockade in lung cancer. Assay used: immunoSEQ multiplex PCR; TCRdb lists only in-frame clones, some missing. The profile shows roughly 92,000 clones, 70% to 90% of them singletons. The sequenced sample was peripheral blood, obtained from a patient treated with radiotherapy plus ipilimumab. The receptor set was obtained from a human donor with non-small cell lung cancer who had a partial response to radiotherapy plus ipilimumab.

The chain joins TRBV28 to TRBJ2-7, with 7 bases matching TRBD2. CDR3 length: 15 residues. The germline V gene encodes CDR1 MDHEN and CDR2 SYDVKM. Trimming removed 4 bases from V and 7 bases from J; junction bases left unmatched: 13. In DNA, the CDR3 is TGTGCCAGCAGTTCCTTACTAGCGCTCGTTCAGGAGCAGTACGTC. Protein product: CASSSLLALVQEQYV.

The genes are TRBV6-6 and TRBJ2-3; 8 nucleotides agree with TRBD2. This CDR3 region has 15 residues. Germline V gene sequence: CDR1 MNHNY, CDR2 SVGAGI (reference sequence). V lost 0 bases and J lost 3; bases outside the gene matches: 2. The CDR3 spells CASSYSSGRTDTQYF. The DNA for the CDR3 is TGTGCCAGCAGTTACTCGAGCGGGAGAACAGATACGCAGTATTTT.

CDR3 in DNA: TGTGCCAGTAGTGAGACGGAGCTAAGCACTGAAGCTTTCTTT. Amino acid sequence: CASSETELSTEAFF. The rearrangement uses TRBV19 and TRBJ1-1; D ambiguous. The length of the CDR3 is 14 residues. CDR1 LNHDA and CDR2 SQIVND come from the germline V gene (reference sequence). V was pared by 5 bases and J by 4 bases, with 14 bases between.

The gene calls are TRBV6-5 and TRBJ2-1, with 8 bases that match TRBD1. This CDR3 has 15 amino acids. Germline loops: CDR1 MNHEY, CDR2 SVGAGI. With V trimmed by 6 bases and J by 5 bases, 9 bases remained unmatched. CDR3 coding DNA: TGTGCCAGCAGCTACGGACAGGGTAGAAACAATGAGCAGTTCTTC. It encodes CASSYGQGRNNEQFF.

The CDR3 DNA sequence: TGTGCCACCAGCAGAGATGTTAGCGGGCTCTATGGCTACACCTTC. Its translation is CATSRDVSGLYGYTF. The chain links TRBV15 to TRBJ1-2; D remains unclear. The CDR3 spans 15 residues. Germline CDR1 reads LNHNV; CDR2 reads YYDKDF (reference sequence). Deletions cut 0 bases from V and 4 bases from J, with 12 bases between.

The chain combines TRBV2 with TRBJ2-3; the match to TRBD2 covers 8 bases. CDR1 SNHLY and CDR2 FYNNEI come from the germline V gene. The CDR3 runs 14 residues. The V and J ends lost 7 bases and 0 bases, in that order; junction bases with no gene match: 3. CDR3: CASKAGASTDTQYF. DNA of the CDR3: TGTGCCAGCAAAGCGGGAGCTAGCACAGATACGCAGTATTTT.

The chain recombines TRBV28 with TRBJ2-2; 11 nucleotides agree with TRBD1. The germline V gene encodes CDR1 MDHEN and CDR2 SYDVKM. The junction had 5 bases not matched to a gene; V was cut back by 8 bases and J by 6 bases. This CDR3 has 14 amino acids. CDR3 nucleotide sequence: TGTGCCAGCCGGACAGGGGGCGAAGCCGGGGAGCTGTTTTTT. Its protein is CASRTGGEAGELFF.

This rearrangement joins TRBV2 to TRBJ2-4; tentatively, D is TRBD2 (5 bases). The germline gives CDR1 SNHLY, CDR2 FYNNEI. The CDR3 is 13 amino acids. V lost 5 bases and J 8 bases, leaving 13 bases between the germline ends. The CDR3 reads CASSRQTRDIQYF. DNA for the CDR3: TGTGCCAGCAGTCGACAAACGCGGGACATTCAGTACTTC.

The chain links TRBV5-4 to TRBJ2-5; the D gene is possibly TRBD1 (5 bases). The CDR3 is made up of 13 amino acids. Germline CDR1 and CDR2: SGHNT and YYREEE (reference sequence). V lost 0 bases and J 4 bases, leaving 7 bases between the germline ends. CDR3 nucleotide sequence: TGTGCCAGCAGCTTGGGCCAGGGAGAGACCCAGTACTTC. Translated: CASSLGQGETQYF.

The chain couples TRBV9 to TRBJ2-2; D remains ambiguous. This CDR3 has 15 residues. Germline CDR1 SGDLS, CDR2 YYNGEE. Trimming stripped 0 bases from V and 4 bases from J, with 10 bases between. The CDR3 nucleotides read TGTGCCAGCAGCGTAGACCCAAGAGGCACCGGGGAGCTGTTTTTT. This encodes CASSVDPRGTGELFF.

The V call is TRBV5-1, the J call TRBJ2-3; 8 nucleotides align to TRBD2. This CDR3 is 15 amino acids long. Germline loops: CDR1 SGHRS, CDR2 YFSETQ. The V gene end was trimmed by 4 bases and the J gene end by 8 bases; junction bases not matched to a gene: 12. CDR3 coding DNA: TGCGCCAGCAGCCCCAGCGGGTCGGGGGGGCCTACGCAGTATTTT. Protein product: CASSPSGSGGPTQYF.

The V and J genes are TRBV29-1 and TRBJ1-1, with a possible D match to TRBD1 (5 bases). The CDR3 has 13 residues. The V gene's germline CDR1 is SQVTM and CDR2 ANQGSEA. Trimming pared 4 bases from V and 4 bases from J, leaving 13 bases between. The DNA for the CDR3 is TGCAGCGTTGCGGCGGGACGTCTCACTGAAGCTTTCTTT. It yields the protein CSVAAGRLTEAFF.

The chain is built from TRBV6-1 and TRBJ2-7, with TRBD2 identical over 8 bases. Germline CDR1 MNHNS, CDR2 SASEGT. Trimming at V came to 3 bases and at J to 3 bases, leaving 10 bases not matched to a gene. This CDR3 is 16 amino acids long. CDR3 sequence: CASSEGSRTSFYEQYF. The CDR3 bases are TGTGCCAGCAGTGAGGGGAGTCGGACTAGCTTCTACGAGCAGTACTTC.

The rearrangement uses TRBV19 and TRBJ2-5, with 7 nucleotides matching TRBD2. The CDR3 has 17 amino acids. From germline, CDR1 is LNHDA and CDR2 SQIVND (reference sequence). The V gene end was trimmed by 4 bases and the J gene end by 1 base; junction bases not matched to a gene: 12. In DNA form, the CDR3 reads TGTGCCAGTAGTAAAGGCCCTCAGCGGGGCCCCCAAGAGACCCAGTACTTC. Protein sequence: CASSKGPQRGPQETQYF. Full variable domain (remainder filled in from reference TRBV19 and TRBJ2-5): DGGITQSPKYLFRKEGQNVTLSCEQNLNHDAMYWYRQDPGQGLRLIYYSQIVNDFQKGDIAEGYSVSREKKESFPLTVTSAQKNPTAFYLCASSKGPQRGPQETQYFGPGTRLLVL.

The chain links TRBV6-1 to TRBJ2-7; TRBD1 is a possible D gene (5 bases). This CDR3 has 14 amino acids. V lost 7 bases and J 1 base, leaving 14 bases between the germline ends. Germline values: CDR1 MNHNS, CDR2 SASEGT. CDR3 region: CASNLMGLSYEQYV. CDR3 nucleotide sequence: TGTGCCAGCAATCTAATGGGGCTGTCCTACGAGCAGTACGTC.

The chain carries TRBV14 and TRBJ1-6; D gene uncertain. Trimming took 2 bases from V and 7 from J, leaving 9 bases between them. CDR3 size: 14 residues. Germline assignment: CDR1 SGHDN and CDR2 FVKESK. This CDR3 reads CASSQQRSNSPLHF. Here the CDR3 DNA reads TGTGCCAGCAGCCAACAGCGTTCAAATTCACCCCTCCACTTT. The entire variable domain, with the rest obtained from reference TRBV14 and TRBJ1-6, is as follows: EAGVTQFPSHSVIEKGQTVTLRCDPISGHDNLYWYRRVMGKEIKFLLHFVKESKQDESGMPNNRFLAERTGGTYSTLKVQPAELEDSGVYFCASSQQRSNSPLHFGNGTRLTVT.

The CDR3 DNA sequence: TGTGCCAGCAGTTACTCGACTAAGGAGACCCAGTACTTC. It is translated as CASSYSTKETQYF. The J gene is TRBJ2-5, the V gene TRBV6-5, with D possibly TRBD2 on 5 matching bases. V lost 0 bases and J lost 5, with 7 bases in between. The length of the CDR3 is 13 residues. CDR1 MNHEY and CDR2 SVGAGI come from the germline V gene.